One T cell receptor beta chain is described in this entry. Its antigen remains unidentified. The CDR3 is made up of 13 amino acids. TCRdb processed the 5' RACE reads again and assigns one entry to each CDR3 protein, with no DNA. This sample's table reports about 390,000 distinct CDR3 sequences. The record originates from a study of T cells expressing NK-cell markers. General study findings and limits: For about six donors, the dominant NKG2C+ clonotypes made up roughly 1.0-7.5% of their CD8+ T cells.

This clonotype was sampled from a woman aged 45-65 years in good health. The specimen sequenced was blood T cells: a sorted CD56 or NKG2C T cell subset, CD4+ or CD8+ T cells, or bulk PBMC T cells (not recorded which). The chain joins TRBV12-3 or TRBV12-4 to TRBJ2-7; TCRdb's assignment of TRBD1 cannot be checked, as there is no DNA. CDR3 in amino acids: CASAPDNSYEQYF.